This T cell receptor beta chain was sequenced for a study of T cell changes during pregnancy in multiple sclerosis. Germline V lookup: CDR1 SEHNR, CDR2 FQNEAQ (reference sequence). Trimming took off 3 bases at V and 1 base at J, with 15 bases between the two ends. The CDR3 spans 16 residues. Assay: immunoSEQ multiplex PCR; the TCRdb copy retains only in-frame clones and omits some. The table has 100,000 to 150,000 clones, approximately 93% seen once; the top ten hold approximately 6.3%. The sequence came from a female donor with multiple sclerosis, enrolled in a pregnancy study. The chain is built from TRBV7-9 and TRBJ1-1; D perhaps matches TRBD1 (5 bases). Sequencing used peripheral blood, obtained before pregnancy. CDR3 protein: CASSFGALRGNTEAFF. The CDR3 DNA reads TGTGCCAGCAGCTTTGGGGCCCTGCGGGGGAACACTGAAGCTTTCTTT.